The rows below give T cell receptor beta chains drawn from one sample of a study of CD4 T cells in relation to SARS-CoV-2 and coronaviruses. Measured with immunoSEQ multiplex PCR; TCRdb has only the in-frame clones, and not every one. Found here are about 37,000 clones, 80% to 90% of them singletons; the top ten hold around 3.3%. The sequenced sample was memory CD4+ T cells from PBMCs. All receptors derive from an adult with COVID-19. CDR3s include the opening cysteine and the closing phenylalanine or tryptophan. Fields, in order: V gene, D gene, J gene, CDR3 DNA, CDR3 protein. A D gene is named only where the DNA matches it firmly.

v_gene: TRBV27; d_gene: TRBD2; j_gene: TRBJ2-5; CDR3nt: TGTGCCAGCAGTTTGACTAGCGGGAGGCGAGAGACCCAGTACTTC; CDR3aa: CASSLTSGRRETQYF
v_gene: TRBV5-1; d_gene: -; j_gene: TRBJ2-3; CDR3nt: TGCGCCAGCAGCTTGGACAGGGCGGTAGATACGCAGTATTTT; CDR3aa: CASSLDRAVDTQYF
v_gene: TRBV11-2; d_gene: TRBD1; j_gene: TRBJ2-3; CDR3nt: TGTGCCAGCAGCCCCTTCCTGGGGACAGGGTACACAGATACGCAGTATTTT; CDR3aa: CASSPFLGTGYTDTQYF
v_gene: TRBV27; d_gene: -; j_gene: TRBJ1-5; CDR3nt: TGTGCCAGCAGTTTATCTCGGGGGCATCAGCCCCAGCATTTT; CDR3aa: CASSLSRGHQPQHF
v_gene: TRBV29-1; d_gene: TRBD2; j_gene: TRBJ2-1; CDR3nt: TGCAGCGTTGAACTAGCGGGATTTAATGAGCAGTTCTTC; CDR3aa: CSVELAGFNEQFF
v_gene: TRBV20-1; d_gene: -; j_gene: TRBJ2-1; CDR3nt: TGCAGTGCTAGAACCTACAATGAGCAGTTCTTC; CDR3aa: CSARTYNEQFF
v_gene: TRBV9; d_gene: -; j_gene: TRBJ2-3; CDR3nt: TGTGCCAGCAGCGTAAGTGGTACGGGATTCACAGATACGCAGTATTTT; CDR3aa: CASSVSGTGFTDTQYF
v_gene: TRBV27; d_gene: -; j_gene: TRBJ2-7; CDR3nt: TGTGCCAGCAGTATCCTCCGCCTAGGGAGGTACGAGCAGTACTTC; CDR3aa: CASSILRLGRYEQYF
v_gene: TRBV6-5; d_gene: -; j_gene: TRBJ1-5; CDR3nt: TGTGCCAGCACCGACCTCTCGGGTTTTGTGGAGCCCCAGCATTTT; CDR3aa: CASTDLSGFVEPQHF
v_gene: TRBV7-2; d_gene: TRBD2; j_gene: TRBJ2-7; CDR3nt: TGTGCCAGCAGCTCCGGACTAGCGGGAGGTAACGAGCAGTACTTC; CDR3aa: CASSSGLAGGNEQYF